Included here is one TCR beta chain sequence, with context. The sample belongs to a study of blood T cell repertoires in COVID-19. As for the study in general: Whether acute or convalescent, the COVID-19 samples came from the United States, Italy and Spain. Sources were T cells, B-cell-depleted T cells, or PBMCs; the material itself was cDNA or gDNA.

Original handling: Amplification of reference gene primers provided the estimated nucleated cell counts. Generated by immunoSEQ multiplex PCR, the TCRdb table keeps only in-frame clones and is missing some. The V and J calls and clone size come from that table; D and trimming were worked out from the DNA. The sample has about 180,000 clones, over 75% seen once. Trimming took 5 bases from V and 4 from J; bases not matched to a gene: 7. The germline V gene encodes CDR1 LNHNV and CDR2 YYDKDF (reference sequence). The CDR3 has 17 amino acids. The clonotype was recovered from a person aged 70 to 85 with COVID-19, enrolled during active disease. Input material: peripheral blood. The chain joins TRBV15 to TRBJ2-1; 14 bases line up with TRBD2. The CDR3: CATSETSGGALYNEQFF. The CDR3 bases are TGTGCCACCAGCGAGACTAGCGGGGGGGCCCTTTACAATGAGCAGTTCTTC.